The sequence of this T cell receptor (beta chain) was determined in a study of blood T cell repertoires in COVID-19. For the study at large: Acute and convalescent COVID-19 samples came from the United States, Italy and Spain. T cells, B-cell-depleted T cells, or PBMCs supplied cDNA or gDNA.

The method was immunoSEQ multiplex PCR; TCRdb's version includes in-frame clones alone and lacks a portion of them. The data contain approximately 50,000 clones, 75% to 90% of them seen just once; the ten biggest clones take up approximately 6.5%. Germline CDR1 reads MDHEN; CDR2 reads SYDVKM. Trimming stripped 7 bases from V and 8 bases from J, with 14 bases between. The CDR3 spans 12 residues. The clonotype was recovered from a man aged 60 to 69 with acute or convalescent COVID-19. The V gene is TRBV28, the J gene TRBJ1-2; D not resolved. The sequencing input was peripheral blood. CDR3 in amino acids: CASKFGIRGYTF. The CDR3 region has the DNA TGTGCCAGCAAATTCGGGATTCGAGGCTACACCTTC.